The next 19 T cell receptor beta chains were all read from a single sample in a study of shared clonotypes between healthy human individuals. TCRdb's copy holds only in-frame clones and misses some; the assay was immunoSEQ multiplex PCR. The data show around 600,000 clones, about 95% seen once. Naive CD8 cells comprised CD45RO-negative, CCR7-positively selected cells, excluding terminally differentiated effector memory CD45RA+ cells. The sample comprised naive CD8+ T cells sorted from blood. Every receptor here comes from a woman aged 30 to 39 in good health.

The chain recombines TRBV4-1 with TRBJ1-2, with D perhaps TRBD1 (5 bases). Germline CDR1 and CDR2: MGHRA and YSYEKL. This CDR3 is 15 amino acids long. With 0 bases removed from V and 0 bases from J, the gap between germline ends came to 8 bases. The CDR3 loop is CASSQDDSSNYGYTF. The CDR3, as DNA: TGCGCCAGCAGCCAAGACGACAGCTCTAACTATGGCTACACCTTC.

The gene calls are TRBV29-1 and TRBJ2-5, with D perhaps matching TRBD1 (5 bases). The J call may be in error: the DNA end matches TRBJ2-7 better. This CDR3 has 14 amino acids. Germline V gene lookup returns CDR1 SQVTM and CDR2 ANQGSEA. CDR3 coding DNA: TGCAGCGTTGAAGGCACAGGTACCTCCTACGAGCAGTACTTC. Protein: CSVEGTGTSYEQYF.

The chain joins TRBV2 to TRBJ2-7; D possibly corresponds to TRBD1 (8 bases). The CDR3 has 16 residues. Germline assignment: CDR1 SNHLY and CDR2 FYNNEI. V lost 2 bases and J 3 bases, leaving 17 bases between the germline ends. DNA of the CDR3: TGTGCCAGCAGTGAATCGTGGACAGGGACTAACTACGAGCAGTACTTC. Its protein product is CASSESWTGTNYEQYF. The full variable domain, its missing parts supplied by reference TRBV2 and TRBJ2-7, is EPEVTQTPSHQVTQMGQEVILRCVPISNHLYFYWYRQILGQKVEFLVSFYNNEISEKSEIFDDQFSVERPDGSNFTLKIRSTKLEDSAMYFCASSESWTGTNYEQYFGPGTRLTVT.

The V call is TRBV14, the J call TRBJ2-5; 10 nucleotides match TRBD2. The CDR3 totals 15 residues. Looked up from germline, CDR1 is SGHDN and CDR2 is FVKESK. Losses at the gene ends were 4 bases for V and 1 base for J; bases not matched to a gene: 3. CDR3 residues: CASSRRTSGQETQYF. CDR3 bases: TGTGCCAGCAGCCGCCGGACTAGCGGCCAAGAGACCCAGTACTTC.

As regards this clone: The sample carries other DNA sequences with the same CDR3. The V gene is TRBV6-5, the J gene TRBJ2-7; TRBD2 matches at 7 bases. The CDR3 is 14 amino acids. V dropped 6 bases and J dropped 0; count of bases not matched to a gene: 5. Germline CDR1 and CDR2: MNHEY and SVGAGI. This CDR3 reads CASSSGLGSYEQYF. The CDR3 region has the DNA TGTGCCAGCAGCTCCGGACTAGGCTCCTACGAGCAGTACTTC.

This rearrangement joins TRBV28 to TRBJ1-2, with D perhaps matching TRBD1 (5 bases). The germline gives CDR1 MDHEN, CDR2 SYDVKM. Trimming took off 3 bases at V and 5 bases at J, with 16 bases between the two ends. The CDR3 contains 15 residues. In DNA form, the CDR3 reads TGTGCCAGCAGTTTTACCCCGACAGATCTTTATGGCTACACCTTC. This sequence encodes CASSFTPTDLYGYTF.

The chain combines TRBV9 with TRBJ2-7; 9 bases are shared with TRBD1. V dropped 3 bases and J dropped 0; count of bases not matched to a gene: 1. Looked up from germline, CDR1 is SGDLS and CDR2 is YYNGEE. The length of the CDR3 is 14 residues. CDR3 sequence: CASSGDRDSYEQYF. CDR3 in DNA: TGTGCCAGCAGCGGGGACAGGGACTCCTACGAGCAGTACTTC.

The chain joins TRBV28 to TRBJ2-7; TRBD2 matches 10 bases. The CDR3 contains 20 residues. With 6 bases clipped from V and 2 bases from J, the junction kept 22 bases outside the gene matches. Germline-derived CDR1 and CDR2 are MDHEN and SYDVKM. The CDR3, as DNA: TGTGCCAGCAGCAAGCTGGTAATTAGGACAGGGACTAGCGATACCTACGAGCAGTACTTC. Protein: CASSKLVIRTGTSDTYEQYF. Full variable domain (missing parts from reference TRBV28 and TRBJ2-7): DVKVTQSSRYLVKRTGEKVFLECVQDMDHENMFWYRQDPGLGLRLIYFSYDVKMKEKGDIPEGYSVSREKKERFSLILESASTNQTSMYLCASSKLVIRTGTSDTYEQYFGPGTRLTVT.

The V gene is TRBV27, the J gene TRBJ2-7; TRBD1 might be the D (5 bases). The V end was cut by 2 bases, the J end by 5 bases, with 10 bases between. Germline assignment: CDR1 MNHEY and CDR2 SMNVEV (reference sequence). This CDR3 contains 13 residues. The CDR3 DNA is TGTGCCAGCAGTTTAGAAGGGGCCAACGAGCAGTACTTC. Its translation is CASSLEGANEQYF.

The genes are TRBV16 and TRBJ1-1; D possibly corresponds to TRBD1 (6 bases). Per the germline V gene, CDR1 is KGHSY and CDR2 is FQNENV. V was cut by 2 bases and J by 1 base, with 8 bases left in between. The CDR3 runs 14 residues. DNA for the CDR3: TGTGCCAGCAGCCAAGGGACATCGAACACTGAAGCTTTCTTT. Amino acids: CASSQGTSNTEAFF.

The CDR3: CASSDSIANQPQHF. CDR3 DNA: TGTGCCAGCAGTGACTCGATCGCGAATCAGCCCCAGCATTTT. The gene calls are TRBV6-4 and TRBJ1-5; D call uncertain. The germline V gene has CDR1 MRHNA and CDR2 SNTAGT. V lost 0 bases, J lost 4 bases, and 7 bases lay in between. This CDR3 has 14 residues.

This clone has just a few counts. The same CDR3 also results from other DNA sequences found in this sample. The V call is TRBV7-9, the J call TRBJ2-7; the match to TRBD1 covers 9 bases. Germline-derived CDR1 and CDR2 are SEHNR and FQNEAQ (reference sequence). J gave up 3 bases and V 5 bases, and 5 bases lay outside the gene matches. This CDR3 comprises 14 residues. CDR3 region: CASSNRDRVYEQYF. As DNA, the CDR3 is TGTGCCAGCAGCAATAGGGACAGGGTCTACGAGCAGTACTTC.

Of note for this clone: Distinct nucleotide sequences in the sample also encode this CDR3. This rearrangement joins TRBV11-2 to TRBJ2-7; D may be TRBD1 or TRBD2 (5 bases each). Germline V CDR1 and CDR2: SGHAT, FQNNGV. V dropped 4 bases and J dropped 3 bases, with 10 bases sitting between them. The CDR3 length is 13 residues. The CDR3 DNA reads TGTGCCAGCAGCTCGGGACCGAACTACGAGCAGTACTTC. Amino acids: CASSSGPNYEQYF.

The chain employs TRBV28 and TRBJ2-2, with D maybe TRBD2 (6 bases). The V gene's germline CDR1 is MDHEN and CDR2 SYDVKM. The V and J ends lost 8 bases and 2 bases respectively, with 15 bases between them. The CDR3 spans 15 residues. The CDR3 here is CASHEGLPNTGELFF. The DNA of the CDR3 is TGTGCCAGCCACGAGGGACTCCCTAACACCGGGGAGCTGTTTTTT.

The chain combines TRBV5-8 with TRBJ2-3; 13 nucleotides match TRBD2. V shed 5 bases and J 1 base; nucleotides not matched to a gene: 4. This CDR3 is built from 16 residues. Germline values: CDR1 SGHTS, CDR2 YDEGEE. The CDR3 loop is CASSFGLAGGTDTQYF. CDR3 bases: TGTGCCAGCAGTTTCGGACTAGCGGGAGGCACAGATACGCAGTATTTT.

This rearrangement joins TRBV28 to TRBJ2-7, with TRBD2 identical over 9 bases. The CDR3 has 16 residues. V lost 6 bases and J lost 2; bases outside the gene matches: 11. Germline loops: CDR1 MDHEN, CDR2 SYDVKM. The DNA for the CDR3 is TGTGCCAGCAGCGAAATAGCGGGAGAGACTCCCTACGAGCAGTACTTC. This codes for CASSEIAGETPYEQYF.

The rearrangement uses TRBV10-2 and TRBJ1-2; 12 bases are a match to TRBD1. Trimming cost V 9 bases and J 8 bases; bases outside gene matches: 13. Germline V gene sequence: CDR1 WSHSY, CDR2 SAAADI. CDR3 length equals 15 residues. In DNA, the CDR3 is TGCGCCAGTACGTTTAACCGGGACAGGGGGCGCGGCTACACCTTC. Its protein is CASTFNRDRGRGYTF.

The CDR3 loop reads CASNLQAFF. CDR3 DNA sequence: TGTGCCAGCAACCTCCAAGCTTTCTTT. The V gene is TRBV13, the J gene TRBJ1-1; D not certain. Germline-derived CDR1 and CDR2 are PRHDT and FYEKMQ (reference sequence). V gave up 7 bases and J gave up 9 bases, with 6 bases separating them. This CDR3 contains 9 residues.

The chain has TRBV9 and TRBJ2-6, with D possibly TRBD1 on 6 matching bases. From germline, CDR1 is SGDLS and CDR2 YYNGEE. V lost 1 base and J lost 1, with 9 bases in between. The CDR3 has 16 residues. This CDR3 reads CASSVTGSSGANVLTF. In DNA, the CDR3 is TGTGCCAGCAGCGTAACAGGGTCTTCTGGGGCCAACGTCCTGACTTTC.